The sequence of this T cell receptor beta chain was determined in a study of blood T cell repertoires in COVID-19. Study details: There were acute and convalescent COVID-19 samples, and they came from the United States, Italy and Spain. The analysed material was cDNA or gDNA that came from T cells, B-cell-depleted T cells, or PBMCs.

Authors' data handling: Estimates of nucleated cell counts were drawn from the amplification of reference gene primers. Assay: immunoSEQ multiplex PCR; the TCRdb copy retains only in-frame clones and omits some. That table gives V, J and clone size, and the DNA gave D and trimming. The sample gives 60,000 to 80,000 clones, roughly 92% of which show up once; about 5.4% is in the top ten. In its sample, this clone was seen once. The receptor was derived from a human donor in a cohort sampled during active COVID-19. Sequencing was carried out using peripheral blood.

The CDR3 DNA sequence: TGTGCCAGTAGTATTAGACAGGGCTCGGTCAATGAGCAGTTCTTC. As protein: CASSIRQGSVNEQFF. This chain links TRBV19 with TRBJ2-1; 7 bases are a match to TRBD1. The ends lost 3 bases at V and 6 bases at J; junction bases unmatched: 8. From germline, CDR1 is LNHDA and CDR2 SQIVND (reference sequence). This CDR3 contains 15 residues.